This T cell receptor beta chain emerged from a study of cytomegalovirus exposure and HLA in healthy donors. PCR amplification relied on 60 Vbeta primers (plus 13 Jbeta primers). Profiling relied on immunoSEQ multiplex PCR, and the TCRdb table lists in-frame clones only, not all of them. In the table there are about 140,000 clones, around four fifths of which are singletons. Deletions cut 5 bases from V and 2 bases from J, with 7 bases between. There are 12 residues in the CDR3. Germline assignment: CDR1 MNHEY and CDR2 SVGAGI. The V call is TRBV6-5, the J call TRBJ2-7, with D tentatively TRBD1 (5 bases). Sequenced: PBMCs. The clonotype comes from a boy younger than 10 in good health and CMV-seronegative. CDR3 protein: CASSLDTYEQYF. The CDR3 DNA reads as TGTGCCAGCAGTCTGGACACCTACGAGCAGTACTTC.